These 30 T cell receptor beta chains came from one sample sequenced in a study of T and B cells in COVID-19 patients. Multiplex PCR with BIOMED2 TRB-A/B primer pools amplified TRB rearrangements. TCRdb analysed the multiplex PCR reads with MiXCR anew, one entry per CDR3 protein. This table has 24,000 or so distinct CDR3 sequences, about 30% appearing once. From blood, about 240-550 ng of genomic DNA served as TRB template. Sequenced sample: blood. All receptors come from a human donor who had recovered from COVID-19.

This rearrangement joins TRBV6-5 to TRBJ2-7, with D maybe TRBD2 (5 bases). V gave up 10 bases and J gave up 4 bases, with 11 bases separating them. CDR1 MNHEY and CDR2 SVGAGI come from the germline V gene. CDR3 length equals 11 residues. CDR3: CATQDSYEQYF. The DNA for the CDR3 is TGTGCCACCCAGGACTCTTACGAGCAGTACTTC.

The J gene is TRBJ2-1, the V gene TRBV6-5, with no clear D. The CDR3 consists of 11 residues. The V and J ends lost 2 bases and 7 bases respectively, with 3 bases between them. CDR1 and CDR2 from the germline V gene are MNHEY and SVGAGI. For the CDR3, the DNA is TGTGCCAGCAGTTACGGGAATGAGCAGTTCTTC. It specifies CASSYGNEQFF.

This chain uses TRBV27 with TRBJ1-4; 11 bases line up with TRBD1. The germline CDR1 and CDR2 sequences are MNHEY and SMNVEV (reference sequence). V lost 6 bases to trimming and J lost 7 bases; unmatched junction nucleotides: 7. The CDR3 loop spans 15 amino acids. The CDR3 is CASSSPGTGGEKLFF. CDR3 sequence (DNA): TGTGCCAGCAGCTCACCGGGGACAGGGGGTGAAAAACTGTTTTTT.

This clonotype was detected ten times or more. The CDR3 region is CASTPTGVETQYF. The DNA for the CDR3 is TGTGCCAGTACCCCGACAGGGGTGGAGACCCAGTACTTC. The rearrangement uses TRBV19 and TRBJ2-5; 8 bases map to TRBD1. The CDR3 sequence is 13 residues long. V dropped 7 bases and J dropped 5; count of bases not matched to a gene: 6. CDR1 is LNHDA, CDR2 SQIVND, per germline (reference sequence).

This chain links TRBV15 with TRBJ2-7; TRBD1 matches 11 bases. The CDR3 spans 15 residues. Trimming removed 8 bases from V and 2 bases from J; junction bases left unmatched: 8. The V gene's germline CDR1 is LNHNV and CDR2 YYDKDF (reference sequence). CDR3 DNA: TGTGCCACCGGAACCCCGGGACAGGGGGCCTACGAGCAGTACTTC. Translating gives CATGTPGQGAYEQYF.

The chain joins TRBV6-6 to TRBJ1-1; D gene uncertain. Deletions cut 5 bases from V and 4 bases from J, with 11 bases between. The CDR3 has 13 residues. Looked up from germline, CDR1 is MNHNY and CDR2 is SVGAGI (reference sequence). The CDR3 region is CASSAGFSTEAFF. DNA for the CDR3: TGTGCCAGCAGTGCAGGTTTTAGCACTGAAGCTTTCTTT.

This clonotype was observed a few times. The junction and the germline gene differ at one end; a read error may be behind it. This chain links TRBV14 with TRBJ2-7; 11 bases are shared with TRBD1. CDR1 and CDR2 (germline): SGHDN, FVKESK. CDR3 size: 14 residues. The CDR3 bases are TGTGCCAGCAGCTACCGGGACAGGGGGTACGAGCAGTACTTT. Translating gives CASSYRDRGYEQYF.

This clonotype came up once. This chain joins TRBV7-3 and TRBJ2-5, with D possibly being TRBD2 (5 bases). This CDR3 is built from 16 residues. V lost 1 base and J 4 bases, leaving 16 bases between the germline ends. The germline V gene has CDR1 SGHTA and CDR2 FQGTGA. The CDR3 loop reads CASSLMPASGLETQYF. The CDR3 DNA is TGTGCCAGCAGCTTAATGCCAGCTTCGGGGTTAGAGACCCAGTACTTC.

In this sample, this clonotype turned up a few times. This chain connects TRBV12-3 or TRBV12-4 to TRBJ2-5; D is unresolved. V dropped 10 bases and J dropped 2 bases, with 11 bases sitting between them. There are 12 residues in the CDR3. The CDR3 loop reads CATSDGQETQYF. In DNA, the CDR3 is TGTGCCACTTCGGACGGGCAAGAGACCCAGTACTTC.

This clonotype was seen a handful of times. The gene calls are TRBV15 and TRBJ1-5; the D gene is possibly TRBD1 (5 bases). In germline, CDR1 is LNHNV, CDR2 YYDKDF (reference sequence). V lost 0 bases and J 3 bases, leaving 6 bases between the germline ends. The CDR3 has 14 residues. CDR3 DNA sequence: TGTGCCACCAGCAGAGACAGGGTCAATCAGCCCCAGCATTTT. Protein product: CATSRDRVNQPQHF.

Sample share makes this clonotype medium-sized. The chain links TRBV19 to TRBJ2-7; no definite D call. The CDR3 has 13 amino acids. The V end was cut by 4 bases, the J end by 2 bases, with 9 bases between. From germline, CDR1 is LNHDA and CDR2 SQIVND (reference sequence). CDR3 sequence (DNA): TGTGCCAGTAGTACGCCTTGGCCCTACGAGCAGTACTTC. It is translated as CASSTPWPYEQYF.

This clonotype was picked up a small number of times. DNA for the CDR3: TGTGCCAGTAGTATTGGGACAGGGCTTGGTTATGGCTACACCTTC. Translation: CASSIGTGLGYGYTF. The chain employs TRBV19 and TRBJ1-2; 9 bases fit TRBD1. The germline CDR1 and CDR2 sequences are LNHDA and SQIVND (reference sequence). The CDR3 is 15 residues long. The trim removed 3 bases at V and 5 bases at J, leaving 7 bases unmatched.

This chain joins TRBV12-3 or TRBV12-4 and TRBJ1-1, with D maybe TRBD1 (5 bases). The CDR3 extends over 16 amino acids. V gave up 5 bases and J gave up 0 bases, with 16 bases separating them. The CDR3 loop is CASSRGRGAMNTEAFF. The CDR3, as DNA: TGTGCCAGCAGTAGGGGTCGGGGCGCAATGAACACTGAAGCTTTCTTT.

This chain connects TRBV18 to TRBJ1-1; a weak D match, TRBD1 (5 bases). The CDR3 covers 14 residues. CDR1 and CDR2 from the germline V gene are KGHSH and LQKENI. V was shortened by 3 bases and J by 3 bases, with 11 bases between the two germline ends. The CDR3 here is CASSPGGGDTEAFF. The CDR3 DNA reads TGTGCCAGCTCACCGGGGGGTGGGGACACTGAAGCTTTCTTT. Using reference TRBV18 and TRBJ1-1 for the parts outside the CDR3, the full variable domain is NAGVMQNPRHLVRRRGQEARLRCSPMKGHSHVYWYRQLPEEGLKFMVYLQKENIIDESGMPKERFSAEFPKEGPSILRIQQVVRGDSAAYFCASSPGGGDTEAFFGQGTRLTVV.

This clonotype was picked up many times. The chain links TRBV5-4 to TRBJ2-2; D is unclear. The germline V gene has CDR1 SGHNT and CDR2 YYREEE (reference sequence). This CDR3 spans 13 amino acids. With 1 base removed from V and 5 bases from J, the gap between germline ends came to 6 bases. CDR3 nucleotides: TGTGCCAGCAGCTTGCTCGGTACCGGGGAGCTGTTTTTT. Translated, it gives CASSLLGTGELFF.

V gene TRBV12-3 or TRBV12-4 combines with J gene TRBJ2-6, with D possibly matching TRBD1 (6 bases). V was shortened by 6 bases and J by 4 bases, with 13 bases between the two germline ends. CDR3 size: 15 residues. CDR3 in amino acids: CASREDRSGANVLTF. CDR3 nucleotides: TGTGCCAGCAGGGAAGACAGGTCGGGGGCCAACGTCCTGACTTTC.

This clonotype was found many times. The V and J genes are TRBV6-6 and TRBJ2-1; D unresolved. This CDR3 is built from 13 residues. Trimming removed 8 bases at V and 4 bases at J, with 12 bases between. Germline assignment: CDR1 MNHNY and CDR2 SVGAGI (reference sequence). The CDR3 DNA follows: TGTGCCAGCTGTTGGAAGCAGTACAATGAGCAGTTCTTC. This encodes CASCWKQYNEQFF.

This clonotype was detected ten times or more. CDR3 nucleotide sequence: TGTGCCAGCAGCTTAGGGGAAAGACTGAACACTGAAGCTTTCTTT. Amino acid sequence: CASSLGERLNTEAFF. The V gene is TRBV11-1, the J gene TRBJ1-1; D is unclear. V was clipped by 1 base and J by 0 bases, with 9 bases between them. Germline V CDR1 and CDR2: SGHAT, FQDESV (reference sequence). CDR3 length: 15 amino acids.

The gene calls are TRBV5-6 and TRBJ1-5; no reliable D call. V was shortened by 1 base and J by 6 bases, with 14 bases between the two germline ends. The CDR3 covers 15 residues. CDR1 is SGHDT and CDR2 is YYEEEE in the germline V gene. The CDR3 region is CASSLMGLGSQPQHF. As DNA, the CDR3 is TGTGCCAGCAGCTTGATGGGCCTGGGCAGTCAGCCCCAGCATTTT.

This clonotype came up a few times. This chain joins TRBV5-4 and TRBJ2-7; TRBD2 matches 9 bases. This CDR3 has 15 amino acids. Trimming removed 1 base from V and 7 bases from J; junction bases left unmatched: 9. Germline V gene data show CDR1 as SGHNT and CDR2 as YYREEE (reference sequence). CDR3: CASSLSGRPFGEQYF. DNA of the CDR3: TGTGCCAGCAGCTTGAGCGGGAGGCCGTTTGGGGAGCAGTACTTC.

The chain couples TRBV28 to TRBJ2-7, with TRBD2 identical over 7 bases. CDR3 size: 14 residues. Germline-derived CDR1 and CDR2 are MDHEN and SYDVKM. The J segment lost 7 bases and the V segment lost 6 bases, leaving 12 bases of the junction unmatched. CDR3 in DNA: TGTGCCAGCAGCCCCATGCGGGAGTTATGGGAGCAGTACTTC. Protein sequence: CASSPMRELWEQYF.

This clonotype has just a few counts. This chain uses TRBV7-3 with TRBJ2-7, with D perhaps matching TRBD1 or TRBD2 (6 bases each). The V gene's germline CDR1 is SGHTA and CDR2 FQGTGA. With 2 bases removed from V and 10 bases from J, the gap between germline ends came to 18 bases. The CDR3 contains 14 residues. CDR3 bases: TGTGCCAGCAGCTTAGGGGAGGACAGCCTACGCCAGTACTTC. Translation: CASSLGEDSLRQYF.

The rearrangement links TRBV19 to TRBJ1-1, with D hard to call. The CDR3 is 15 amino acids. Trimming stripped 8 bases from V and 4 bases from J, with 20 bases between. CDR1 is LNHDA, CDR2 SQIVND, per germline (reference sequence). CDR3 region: CASQQAPKGGTEAFF. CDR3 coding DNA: TGTGCCAGTCAGCAAGCCCCCAAGGGTGGCACTGAAGCTTTCTTT.

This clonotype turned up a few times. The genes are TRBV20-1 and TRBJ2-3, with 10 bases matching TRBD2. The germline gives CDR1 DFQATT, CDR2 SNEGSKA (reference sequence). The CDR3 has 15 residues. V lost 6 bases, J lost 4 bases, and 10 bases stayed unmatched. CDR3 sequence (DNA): TGCAGTGCGTACACTAGCGGGATAGTCGCAGATACGCAGTATTTT. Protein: CSAYTSGIVADTQYF.

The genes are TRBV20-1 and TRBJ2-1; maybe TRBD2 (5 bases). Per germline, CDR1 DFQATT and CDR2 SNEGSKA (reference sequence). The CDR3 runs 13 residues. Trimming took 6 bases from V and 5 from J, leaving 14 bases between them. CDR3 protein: CSARPRGNNEQFF. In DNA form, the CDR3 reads TGCAGTGCCCGACCCCGGGGTAACAATGAGCAGTTCTTC.

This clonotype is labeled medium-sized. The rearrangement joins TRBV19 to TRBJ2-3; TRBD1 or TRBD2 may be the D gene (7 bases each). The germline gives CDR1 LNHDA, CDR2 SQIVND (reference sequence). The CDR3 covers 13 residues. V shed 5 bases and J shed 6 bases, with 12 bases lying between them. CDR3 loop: CASSLQGGDTQYF. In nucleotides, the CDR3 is TGTGCCAGTAGTCTCCAGGGGGGGGATACGCAGTATTTT.

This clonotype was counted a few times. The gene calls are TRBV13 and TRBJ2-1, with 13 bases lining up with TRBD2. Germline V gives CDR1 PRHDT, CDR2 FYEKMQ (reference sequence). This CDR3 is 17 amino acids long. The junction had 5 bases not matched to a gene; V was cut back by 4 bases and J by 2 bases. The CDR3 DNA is TGTGCCAGCAGCTACGGACTAGCGGGAGACCCCTACAATGAGCAGTTCTTC. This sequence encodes CASSYGLAGDPYNEQFF.

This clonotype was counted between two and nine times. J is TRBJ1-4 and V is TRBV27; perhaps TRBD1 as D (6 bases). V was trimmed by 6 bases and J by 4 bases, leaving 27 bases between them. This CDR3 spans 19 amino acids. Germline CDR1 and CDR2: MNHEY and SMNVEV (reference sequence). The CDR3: CASSLSVFVVRQVNEKLFF. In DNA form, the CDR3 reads TGTGCCAGCAGCCTCTCGGTATTTGTGGTCAGACAGGTTAATGAAAAACTGTTTTTT.

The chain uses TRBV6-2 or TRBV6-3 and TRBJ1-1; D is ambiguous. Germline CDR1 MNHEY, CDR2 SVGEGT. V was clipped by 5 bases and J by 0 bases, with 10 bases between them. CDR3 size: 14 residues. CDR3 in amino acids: CASSLGRMNTEAFF. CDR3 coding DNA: TGTGCCAGCAGTCTCGGACGGATGAACACTGAAGCTTTCTTT.

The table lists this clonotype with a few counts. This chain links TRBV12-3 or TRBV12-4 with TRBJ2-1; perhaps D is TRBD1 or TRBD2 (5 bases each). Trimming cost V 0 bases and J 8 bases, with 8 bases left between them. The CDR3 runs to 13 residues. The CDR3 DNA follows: TGTGCCAGCAGTTTAGCGGGGGTCGATGAGCAGTTCTTC. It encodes CASSLAGVDEQFF.